The entry below gives a single T cell receptor beta chain sequence along with its context. 60 Vbeta and 13 Jbeta primers were used in PCR. The repertoire was sequenced with immunoSEQ multiplex PCR; TCRdb's copy has only in-frame clones and lacks some. The sample includes over 100,000 clones, around 75% of them seen just once. Looked up from germline, CDR1 is SGDLS and CDR2 is YYNGEE. The CDR3 length is 15 residues. V was cut by 0 bases and J by 6 bases, with 13 bases left in between. This entry belongs to a study of cytomegalovirus exposure and HLA in healthy donors. This receptor was taken from a woman aged 25 to 45 in good health and CMV-seronegative. The chain couples TRBV9 to TRBJ1-5; the D gene is possibly TRBD1 (5 bases). The material sequenced was PBMCs. The CDR3 DNA reads as TGTGCCAGCAGCGTAGGGGTAGGGGATGGTCAGCCCCAGCATTTT. This translates into CASSVGVGDGQPQHF.